This entry describes one T cell receptor beta chain. The clone's antigen remains unknown. It has no much larger one-base neighbor in the sample; base qualities were not kept. The data were taken from a study of identical twins (dated by TCRdb to about 2016). Some background on the complete study: To test whether fetal clonotypes persist, the study used deep sequencing on TCR alpha and beta repertoires from monozygotic twins, unrelated adults of various ages, and cord blood. To rule out contamination, the twin experiments were replicated at different times with different library preparation protocols.

The germline V gene (reference sequence) provides CDR1 LGHDT and CDR2 YNNKEL. V is pruned by 1 base and J by 6 bases, leaving 4 bases of the junction without a gene match. The cysteine opens and the phenylalanine closes a CDR3 of 15 amino acids. The CDR3 DNA has 45 bases and is translated from base 1. The library was built by means of 5' RACE. This sample was sequenced with an Illumina HiSeq 2000. Template switching introduced a universal primer binding site; the final cDNA contained a unique molecular identifier, enabling accurate counting of TCR cDNA molecules. First-strand cDNA for TCR alpha and beta chains was synthesized from specific primers in the conserved constant-segment region. Each cDNA library was double barcoded, with a SMART-Mk sample barcode plus Illumina barcodes, to control for contamination. TruSeq adapter sequences and Illumina sample barcodes were added in two successive PCR steps. Sequencing of the TCR alpha and beta cDNA libraries was done on the Illumina HiSeq platform using custom primers. Per the original workflow: MiGEC was used to process raw reads and extract unique molecular identifiers, and MiXCR was used to find CDR3 positions. For each individual, recombination models were inferred using an EM algorithm with the repgenHMM and IGoR tools. The tcR package in R was used for shared clonotype analysis, with sharing normalized by the product of cloneset sizes. To study raw recombination without the effects of thymic and clonal selection, out-of-frame nonproductive sequences were analyzed. TCRdb ran its own pipeline on the public reads, namely fastp trimming at Q25 and MiXCR clone calling, and kept in-frame beta chains. Each entry merges the rows of one CDR3 protein and shows their most common DNA and genes. These V and J calls derive from TCRdb rather than the authors' analysis. Present in this sample are hundreds of thousands of distinct CDR3 sequences, 8.6% of which were seen just once. The top ten clonotypes cover 0.8% to 1% of the sample.

The paper as a whole reports these results and caveats: Because the same donors could not be followed over many years, the conclusions depended on cross-sectional statistical analysis. Out-of-frame TCR alpha sequences shared between twins showed an excess of low generation-probability sequences compared with coincidental sharing between unrelated individuals. In monozygotic twins, out-of-frame TCR alpha sharing was systematically underestimated by recombination models, although the models agreed with sharing between unrelated individuals. The excess sharing between twins in beta out-of-frame sequences was weaker because fewer shared sequences reduced the signal-to-noise ratio. Invariant T cells such as MAIT and iNKT could partly confound zero-insertion analyses, though diverse VJ usage argued against this for most clonotypes. Fewer insertions were carried by abundant cord blood beta clonotypes, a similar but weaker trend appeared in young adult naive repertoires, and no such trend appeared in memory repertoires.

All donors were healthy Caucasians. The twin cohort consisted of three pairs of female monozygotic twins, all aged roughly 18 to 30 years. Peripheral blood mononuclear cells were used as the source from which RNA for TCR libraries was isolated. This same sample was also taken into another study, of yellow fever vaccine responses in identical twins. As the second publication notes: The T cell response to vaccination in identical twins was reported by the authors to appear partly convergent and partly personalized. In the study, vaccine-responding T cell clones were precisely tracked in identical twins.

This TCR derives from a young woman in good health. The sample consisted of PBMCs. The chain couples TRBV3-1 to TRBJ2-3, and TRBD1 matches 10 of the central bases. The CDR3 has the sequence CASSQVGQGEDTQYF. The nucleotide sequence is TGTGCCAGCAGCCAAGTCGGACAGGGGGAGGATACGCAGTATTTT.